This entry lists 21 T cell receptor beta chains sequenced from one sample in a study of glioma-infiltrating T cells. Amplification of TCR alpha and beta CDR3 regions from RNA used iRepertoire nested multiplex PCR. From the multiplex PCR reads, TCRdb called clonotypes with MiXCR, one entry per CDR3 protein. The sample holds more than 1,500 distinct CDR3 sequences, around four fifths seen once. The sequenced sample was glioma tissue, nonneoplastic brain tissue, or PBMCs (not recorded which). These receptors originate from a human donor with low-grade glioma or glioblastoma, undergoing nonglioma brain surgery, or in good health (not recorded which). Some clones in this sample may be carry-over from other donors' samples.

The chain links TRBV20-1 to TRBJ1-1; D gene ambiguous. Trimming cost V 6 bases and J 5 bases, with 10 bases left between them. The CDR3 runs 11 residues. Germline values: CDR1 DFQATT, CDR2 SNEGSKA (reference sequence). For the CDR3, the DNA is TGCAGTGCGCAACGGAGGACTGAAGCTTTCTTT. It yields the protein CSAQRRTEAFF.

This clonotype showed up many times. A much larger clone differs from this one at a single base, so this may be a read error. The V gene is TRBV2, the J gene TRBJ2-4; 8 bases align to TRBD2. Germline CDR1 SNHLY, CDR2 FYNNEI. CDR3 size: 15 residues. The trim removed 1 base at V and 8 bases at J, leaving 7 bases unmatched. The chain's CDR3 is CASSEDIAGKDIQYF. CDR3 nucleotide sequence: TGTGCCAGCAGTGAAGACATAGCGGGGAAAGACATTCAGTACTTC.

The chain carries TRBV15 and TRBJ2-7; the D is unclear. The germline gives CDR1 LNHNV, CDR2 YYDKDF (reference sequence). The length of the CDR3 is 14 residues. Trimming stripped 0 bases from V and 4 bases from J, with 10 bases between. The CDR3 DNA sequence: TGTGCCACCAGCAGAGAAAAGGGAAAGTACGAGCAGTACTTC. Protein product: CATSREKGKYEQYF.

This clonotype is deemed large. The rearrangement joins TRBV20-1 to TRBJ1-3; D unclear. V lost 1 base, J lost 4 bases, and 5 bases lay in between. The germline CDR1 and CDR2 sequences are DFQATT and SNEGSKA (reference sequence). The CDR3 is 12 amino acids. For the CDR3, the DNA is TGCAGTGCTAGAGTGACAGGAAACACCATATATTTT. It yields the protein CSARVTGNTIYF.

CDR3 loop: CASSSGQGTYGYTF. For the CDR3, the DNA is TGTGCCAGCAGTTCCGGACAGGGGACCTATGGCTACACCTTC. V usage is TRBV28 and J usage is TRBJ1-2; 9 bases are a match to TRBD1. The CDR3 is 14 amino acids. Per the germline V gene, CDR1 is MDHEN and CDR2 is SYDVKM. V lost 4 bases, J lost 4 bases, and 4 bases stayed unmatched.

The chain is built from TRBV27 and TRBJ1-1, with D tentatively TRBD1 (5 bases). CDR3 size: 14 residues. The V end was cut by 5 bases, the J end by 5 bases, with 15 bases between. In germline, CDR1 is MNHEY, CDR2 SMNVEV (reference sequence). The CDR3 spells CASSPQGRETEAFF. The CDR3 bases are TGTGCCAGCAGTCCCCAGGGTCGTGAGACTGAAGCTTTCTTT.

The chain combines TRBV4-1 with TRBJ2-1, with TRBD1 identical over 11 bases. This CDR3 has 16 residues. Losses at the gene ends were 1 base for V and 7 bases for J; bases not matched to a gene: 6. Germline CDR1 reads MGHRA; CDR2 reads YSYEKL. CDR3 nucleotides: TGCGCCAGCAGCCAAGGCCGGACAGGGGGCCGTAATGAGCAGTTCTTC. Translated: CASSQGRTGGRNEQFF.

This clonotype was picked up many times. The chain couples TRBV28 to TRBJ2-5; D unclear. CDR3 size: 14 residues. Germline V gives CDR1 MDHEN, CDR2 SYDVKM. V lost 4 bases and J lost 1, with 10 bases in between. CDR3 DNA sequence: TGTGCCAGCAGTTCCCGACTCCGCCAAGAGACCCAGTACTTC. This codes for CASSSRLRQETQYF. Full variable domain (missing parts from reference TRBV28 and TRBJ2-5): DVKVTQSSRYLVKRTGEKVFLECVQDMDHENMFWYRQDPGLGLRLIYFSYDVKMKEKGDIPEGYSVSREKKERFSLILESASTNQTSMYLCASSSRLRQETQYFGPGTRLLVL.

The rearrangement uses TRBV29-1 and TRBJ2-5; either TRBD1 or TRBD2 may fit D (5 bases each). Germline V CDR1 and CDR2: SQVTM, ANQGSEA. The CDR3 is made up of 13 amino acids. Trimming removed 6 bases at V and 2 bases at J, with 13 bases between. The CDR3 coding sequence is TGCAGCGTGGGACGGTCAGTTCAAGAGACCCAGTACTTC. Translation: CSVGRSVQETQYF. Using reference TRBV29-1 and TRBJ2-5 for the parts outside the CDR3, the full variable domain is SAVISQKPSRDICQRGTSLTIQCQVDSQVTMMFWYRQQPGQSLTLIATANQGSEATYESGFVIDKFPISRPNLTFSTLTVSNMSPEDSSIYLCSVGRSVQETQYFGPGTRLLVL.

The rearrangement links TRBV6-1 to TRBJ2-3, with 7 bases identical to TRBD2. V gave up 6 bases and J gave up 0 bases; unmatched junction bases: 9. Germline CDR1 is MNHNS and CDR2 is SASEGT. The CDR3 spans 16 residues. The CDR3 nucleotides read TGTGCCAGCAGCCAAGCGAGCGGGGTTAGCACAGATACGCAGTATTTT. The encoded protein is CASSQASGVSTDTQYF.

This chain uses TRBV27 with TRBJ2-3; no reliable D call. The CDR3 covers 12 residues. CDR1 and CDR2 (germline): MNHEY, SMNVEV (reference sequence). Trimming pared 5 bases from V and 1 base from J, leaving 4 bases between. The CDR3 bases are TGTGCCAGCAGTCCCCGCACAGATACGCAGTATTTT. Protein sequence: CASSPRTDTQYF.

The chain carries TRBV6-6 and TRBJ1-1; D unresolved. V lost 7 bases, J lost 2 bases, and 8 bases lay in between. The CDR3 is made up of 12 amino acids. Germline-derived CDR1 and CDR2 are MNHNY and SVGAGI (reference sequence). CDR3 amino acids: CASKESNTEAFF. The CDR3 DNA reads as TGTGCCAGCAAAGAATCAAACACTGAAGCTTTCTTT.

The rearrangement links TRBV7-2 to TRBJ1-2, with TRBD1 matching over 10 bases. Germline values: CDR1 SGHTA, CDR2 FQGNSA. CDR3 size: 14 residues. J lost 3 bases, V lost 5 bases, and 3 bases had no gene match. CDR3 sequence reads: CASSPTGGDYGYTF. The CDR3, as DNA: TGTGCCAGCAGCCCGACAGGGGGCGACTATGGCTACACCTTC.

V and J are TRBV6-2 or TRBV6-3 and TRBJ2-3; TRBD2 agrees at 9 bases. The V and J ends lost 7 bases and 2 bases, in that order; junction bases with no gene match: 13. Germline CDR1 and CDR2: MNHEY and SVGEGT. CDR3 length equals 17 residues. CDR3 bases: TGTGCCAGCAATCCGACCGGTAGCGGGAGTTACACAGATACGCAGTATTTT. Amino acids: CASNPTGSGSYTDTQYF.

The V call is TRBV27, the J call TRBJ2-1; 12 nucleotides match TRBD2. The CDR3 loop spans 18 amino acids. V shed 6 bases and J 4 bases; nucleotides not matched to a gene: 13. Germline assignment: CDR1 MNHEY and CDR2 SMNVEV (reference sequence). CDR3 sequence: CASSQTSGSFGAYNEQFF. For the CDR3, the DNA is TGTGCCAGCAGCCAGACTAGCGGGAGTTTTGGGGCTTACAATGAGCAGTTCTTC.

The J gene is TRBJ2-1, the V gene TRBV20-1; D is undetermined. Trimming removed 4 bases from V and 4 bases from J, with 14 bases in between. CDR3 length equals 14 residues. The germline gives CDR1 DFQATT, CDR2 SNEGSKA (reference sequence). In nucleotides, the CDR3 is TGCAGTGCTACGCAAGGGCTCGGGTACAATGAGCAGTTCTTC. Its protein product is CSATQGLGYNEQFF.

Written as DNA, the CDR3 is TGTGCCATCAGTGAGCGGGAAACAGGGGGCTACGAGCAGTACTTC. Its protein product is CAISERETGGYEQYF. The V gene is TRBV10-3, the J gene TRBJ2-7; TRBD1 matches 8 bases. The CDR3 spans 15 residues. With 2 bases clipped from V and 3 bases from J, the junction kept 6 bases outside the gene matches. Germline V CDR1 and CDR2: ENHRY, SYGVKD.

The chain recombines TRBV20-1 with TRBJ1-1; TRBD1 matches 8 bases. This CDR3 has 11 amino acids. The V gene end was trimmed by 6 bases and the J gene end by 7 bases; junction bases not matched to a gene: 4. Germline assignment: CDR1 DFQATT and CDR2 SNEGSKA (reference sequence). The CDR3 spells CSALGQVEAFF. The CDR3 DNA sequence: TGCAGTGCCTTGGGACAGGTTGAAGCTTTCTTT.

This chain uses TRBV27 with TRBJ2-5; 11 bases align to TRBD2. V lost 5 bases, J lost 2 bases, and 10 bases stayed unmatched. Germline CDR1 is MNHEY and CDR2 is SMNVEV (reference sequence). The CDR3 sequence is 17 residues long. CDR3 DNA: TGTGCCAGCAGTCTCCGCCGACTAGCGGGACGACAAGAGACCCAGTACTTC. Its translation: CASSLRRLAGRQETQYF.

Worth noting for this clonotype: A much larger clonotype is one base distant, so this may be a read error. CDR3 in amino acids: CGGQAKDSYEQYF. CDR3 bases: TGCGGGGGACAGGCGAAAGATTCCTACGAGCAGTACTTC. This sequence joins TRBV20-1 and TRBJ2-7; 8 nucleotides line up with TRBD1. The V gene's germline CDR1 is DFQATT and CDR2 SNEGSKA (reference sequence). This CDR3 region has 13 residues.

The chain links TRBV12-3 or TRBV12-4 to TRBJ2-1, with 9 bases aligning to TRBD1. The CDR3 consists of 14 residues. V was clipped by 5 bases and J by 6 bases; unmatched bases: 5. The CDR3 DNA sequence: TGTGCCAGCAGTCCGGGACAGGGCGCCAATGAGCAGTTCTTC. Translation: CASSPGQGANEQFF.